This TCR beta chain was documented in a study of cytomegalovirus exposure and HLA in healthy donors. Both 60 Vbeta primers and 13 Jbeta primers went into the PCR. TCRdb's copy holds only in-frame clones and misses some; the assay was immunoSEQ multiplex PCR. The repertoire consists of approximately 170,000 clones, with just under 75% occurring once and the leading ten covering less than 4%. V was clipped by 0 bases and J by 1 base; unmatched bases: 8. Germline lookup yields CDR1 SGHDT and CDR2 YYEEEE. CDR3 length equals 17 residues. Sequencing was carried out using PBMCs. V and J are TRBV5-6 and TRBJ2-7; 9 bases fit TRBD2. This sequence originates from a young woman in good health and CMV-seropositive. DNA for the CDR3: TGTGCCAGCAGCTTGGCCCCGACTAGCGGACCATCCTACGAGCAGTACTTC. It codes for CASSLAPTSGPSYEQYF.